This TCR beta chain was sequenced for a study of T-cell reconstitution after alpha-beta-depleted transplantation in children. Overall study results and limits: Newly generated T cells supplied most T-cell counts and diversity one year post-transplant. There were reportedly several hundred expanded graft clones from which alpha-beta T cells came about two months after transplant.

J was trimmed by 8 bases and V by 2 bases; bases with no gene match: 8. Germline loops: CDR1 MNHEY, CDR2 SVGAGI. This CDR3 region has 15 residues. This clonotype was counted at least ten times. Its antigen remains unidentified. Preparation of the TCRbeta library involved a method that used unique molecular identifiers. TCRdb re-called the PCR reads with MiXCR, one entry per CDR3 protein. This repertoire shows about 240,000 distinct CDR3 sequences, over 20% found once; its top ten account for about 2.5%. The clonotype was recovered from a girl aged 2 to 10 with Fanconi anemia, due to receive a stem cell transplant. J is TRBJ2-2 and V is TRBV6-5; 7 nucleotides match TRBD2. Sequenced material: PBMCs, taken before TCRalphabeta/CD19-depleted stem cell transplant. CDR3 DNA: TGTGCCAGCAGTTACGGCGGGAGATCGTGGGGGGAGCTGTTTTTT. Residues: CASSYGGRSWGELFF.